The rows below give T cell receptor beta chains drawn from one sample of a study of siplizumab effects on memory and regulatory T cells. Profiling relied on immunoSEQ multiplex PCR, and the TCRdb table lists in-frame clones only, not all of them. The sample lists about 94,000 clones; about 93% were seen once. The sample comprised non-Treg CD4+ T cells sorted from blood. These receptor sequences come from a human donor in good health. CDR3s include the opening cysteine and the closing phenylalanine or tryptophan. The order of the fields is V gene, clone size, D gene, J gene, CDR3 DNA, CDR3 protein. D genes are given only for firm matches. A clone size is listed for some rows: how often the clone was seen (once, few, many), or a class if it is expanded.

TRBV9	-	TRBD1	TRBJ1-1	TGTGCCAGCAGCGCTACAACCGGGACAGGGGGCGCAAGTGGCCTAGCTTTCTTT	CASSATTGTGGASGLAFF
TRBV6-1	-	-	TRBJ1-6	TGTGCCAGCAGTGAAGTTCACCATTCACCCCTCCACTTT	CASSEVHHSPLHF
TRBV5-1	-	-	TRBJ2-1	TGCGCCAGCAGCTTGTATGCTCCCTCGAATGAGCAGTTCTTC	CASSLYAPSNEQFF
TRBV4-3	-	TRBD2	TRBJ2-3	TGCGCCAGCAGCCAAGATCTTAGCGGGAGGGGCGCAGATACGCAGTATTTT	CASSQDLSGRGADTQYF
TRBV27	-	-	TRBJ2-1	TGTGCCAGCAGTTTATCGGGATGGAATGAGCAGTTCTTC	CASSLSGWNEQFF
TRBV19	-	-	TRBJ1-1	TGTGCCAGTAGTACCCCAAGTCCCCCAGGTTTCATGAACACTGAAGCTTTCTTT	CASSTPSPPGFMNTEAFF
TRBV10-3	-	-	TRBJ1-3	TGTGCCATCAGTGACAGGGAGGACACCATATATTTT	CAISDREDTIYF
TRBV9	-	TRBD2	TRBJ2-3	TGTGCCAGCAGCGTAGGTCTTAGCGGGGGGACAGATACGCAGTATTTT	CASSVGLSGGTDTQYF
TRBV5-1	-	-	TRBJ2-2	TGCGCCAGCAGCTCAAGCGGCAAAAACACCGGGGAGCTGTTTTTT	CASSSSGKNTGELFF
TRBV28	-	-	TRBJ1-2	TGTGCCAGCAGCCGTTATGATGGCTACACCTTC	CASSRYDGYTF
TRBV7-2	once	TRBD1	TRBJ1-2	TGTGCCAGCACGCGGGACAGAAACTATGGCTACACCTTC	CASTRDRNYGYTF
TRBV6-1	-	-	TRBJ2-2	TGTGCCAGCAGCGAACAATCCCCCGGGGAGCTGTTTTTT	CASSEQSPGELFF
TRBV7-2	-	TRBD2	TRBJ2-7	TGTGCCAGCAGCTTAGCTAGCGGGAGGTACGAGCAGTACTTC	CASSLASGRYEQYF
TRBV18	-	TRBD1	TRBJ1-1	TGTGCCAGCTCACCGCGAACAGGGGGGGATGAAGCTTTCTTT	CASSPRTGGDEAFF
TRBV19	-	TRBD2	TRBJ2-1	TGTGCCAGTAGTATCTCCGGGACTAGCGGGGTTTATGAGCAGTTCTTC	CASSISGTSGVYEQFF
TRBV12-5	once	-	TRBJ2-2	TGTGCTAGTGGTTTGGGGGGCTTGCGCACCGGGGAGCTGTTTTTT	CASGLGGLRTGELFF
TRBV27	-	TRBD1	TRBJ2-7	TGTGCCAGCAGTATATCCGGGACAGGGGGTGTCCCTAGCTCCTACGAGCAGTACTTC	CASSISGTGGVPSSYEQYF